The 18 T cell receptor beta chains below were found in one sample sequenced in a study of T cells expressing NK-cell markers. Using the 5' RACE reads, TCRdb records one entry per CDR3 protein without DNA. The sample has 350,000 to 450,000 distinct CDR3 sequences. Sequencing was done on a sample of blood T cells: a sorted CD56 or NKG2C T cell subset, CD4+ or CD8+ T cells, or bulk PBMC T cells (not recorded which). The receptors were sampled from a man aged 18-75 years in good health.

V gene TRBV7-9 combines with J gene TRBJ2-3; as DNA is missing, the TRBD1 call by TCRdb cannot be tested. The CDR3 contains 15 residues. CDR1 and CDR2 from the germline V gene are SEHNR and FQNEAQ (reference sequence). The CDR3 sequence is CASSRSGTGADTQYF.

The chain recombines TRBV5-5 with TRBJ2-2; TCRdb reports TRBD1, a call that lacks DNA to check it against. The CDR3 loop spans 15 amino acids. From germline, CDR1 is SGHKS and CDR2 YYEKEE (reference sequence). The CDR3 sequence: CASTNTGVNTGELFF.

The rearrangement uses TRBV12-3 or TRBV12-4 and TRBJ2-3; the D gene TCRdb calls, TRBD2, cannot be checked with no DNA. The CDR3 contains 17 residues. The CDR3 region is CASSASRTSGGTDTQYF.

The chain links TRBV18 to TRBJ2-4; TCRdb picks TRBD1, but there is no DNA to check that call. This CDR3 has 18 amino acids. In germline, CDR1 is KGHSH, CDR2 LQKENI. CDR3 in amino acids: CASSPPRDRGMGKNIQYF.

This chain joins TRBV16 and TRBJ1-3; the D call from TCRdb, TRBD1, cannot be confirmed without DNA. The CDR3 spans 14 residues. The germline gives CDR1 KGHSY, CDR2 FQNENV. The CDR3: CASSQWSLRNTIYF.

V gene TRBV28 combines with J gene TRBJ2-7. The CDR3 loop spans 13 amino acids. Per germline, CDR1 MDHEN and CDR2 SYDVKM. CDR3 region: CASSLTWYYEQYF. Using reference TRBV28 and TRBJ2-7 for the parts outside the CDR3, the full variable domain is DVKVTQSSRYLVKRTGEKVFLECVQDMDHENMFWYRQDPGLGLRLIYFSYDVKMKEKGDIPEGYSVSREKKERFSLILESASTNQTSMYLCASSLTWYYEQYFGPGTRLTVT.

The chain recombines TRBV7-2 with TRBJ2-1; no DNA is available, so the TRBD2 call from TCRdb remains unchecked. The CDR3 contains 15 residues. CDR1 is SGHTA, CDR2 FQGNSA, per germline. The CDR3 protein is CASSLVLAEFNEQFF.

The gene calls are TRBV21-1 and TRBJ1-5. TRBV21-1 is a pseudogene segment. The CDR3 has 12 residues. CDR3 region: CASTPYGQPQHF.

The chain couples TRBV7-2 to TRBJ2-2. The CDR3 extends over 12 amino acids. The germline CDR1 and CDR2 sequences are SGHTA and FQGNSA. The CDR3 is CASSLDEAGLFF.

The chain joins TRBV6-1 to TRBJ2-3; the TCRdb D gene call, TRBD2, has no DNA to confirm it. Germline CDR1 reads MNHNS; CDR2 reads SASEGT. The CDR3 extends over 18 amino acids. CDR3: CASSARSSGTSGEKAQYF.

This chain links TRBV20-1 with TRBJ2-1; TCRdb indicates TRBD1, and absent DNA this call remains unverified. Germline V gene data show CDR1 as DFQATT and CDR2 as SNEGSKA (reference sequence). The CDR3 totals 15 residues. CDR3 residues: CSATQGRSSYNEQFF.

The J gene is TRBJ2-3, the V gene TRBV18; TCRdb indicates TRBD2, and absent DNA this call remains unverified. The germline V gene encodes CDR1 KGHSH and CDR2 LQKENI. CDR3 length equals 13 residues. The CDR3: CASSGAPSDTQYF.

V usage is TRBV10-2 and J usage is TRBJ2-2; the D gene TCRdb calls, TRBD2, cannot be checked with no DNA. The CDR3 spans 17 residues. CDR1 is WSHSY and CDR2 is SAAADI in the germline V gene. The CDR3 region is CASSEIFRTSPTGELFF.

The chain has TRBV12-3 or TRBV12-4 and TRBJ1-1. This CDR3 has 12 amino acids. The CDR3 sequence is CASRDALAEAFF.

V gene TRBV29-1 combines with J gene TRBJ2-3. CDR1 and CDR2 (germline): SQVTM, ANQGSEA. CDR3 length: 12 residues. The CDR3 loop is CSVSHLTDTQYF.

The chain links TRBV5-1 to TRBJ1-1; the D gene TCRdb calls, TRBD1, cannot be checked with no DNA. CDR1 is SGHRS, CDR2 YFSETQ, per germline. CDR3 length equals 15 residues. The CDR3 loop reads CASSFSGQKNTEAFF.

The V call is TRBV12-3 or TRBV12-4, the J call TRBJ1-1; TCRdb gives TRBD1 as the D gene, but with no DNA this cannot be confirmed. The CDR3 length is 16 residues. The CDR3 protein is CASSFRAQGTNTEAFF.

The chain recombines TRBV28 with TRBJ2-7. CDR3 length equals 13 residues. Germline CDR1 reads MDHEN; CDR2 reads SYDVKM. CDR3 amino acids: CASRPPASYEQYF. Looking up the rest from reference TRBV28 and TRBJ2-7 gives the full variable domain: DVKVTQSSRYLVKRTGEKVFLECVQDMDHENMFWYRQDPGLGLRLIYFSYDVKMKEKGDIPEGYSVSREKKERFSLILESASTNQTSMYLCASRPPASYEQYFGPGTRLTVT.